This TCR beta chain was observed in a study of cytomegalovirus exposure and HLA in healthy donors. Study-level findings and limits: Later analysis showed TCR association rates varying by HLA locus, highest for DRB1 and lowest for HLA-C. There were several of the most significant clusters that appeared linked to common viral pathogens in a later analysis. HLA allele associations emerged for some 16,000 TCR beta sequences in a later analysis, at 0.05 false discovery rate.

This CDR3 has 16 amino acids. Looked up from germline, CDR1 is SGHRS and CDR2 is YFSETQ. V lost 0 bases, J lost 4 bases, and 16 bases lay in between. Amplification used 60 Vbeta primers and 13 Jbeta primers. Only in-frame clones appear in the TCRdb table, and some are missing; sequencing was by immunoSEQ multiplex PCR. The data show under 200,000 clones, with approximately 78% seen just once and approximately 0.87% held by the top ten. Details on this clone: Antigen unknown.

The source material was PBMCs. The chain carries TRBV5-1 and TRBJ2-5; D may be TRBD2 (7 bases). The clonotype was recovered from a girl aged 2 to 9 in good health and CMV-seropositive. In DNA, the CDR3 is TGCGCCAGCAGCTTGGGGCTGTTTAGGGGGGGAGAGACCCAGTACTTC. Its translation: CASSLGLFRGGETQYF.